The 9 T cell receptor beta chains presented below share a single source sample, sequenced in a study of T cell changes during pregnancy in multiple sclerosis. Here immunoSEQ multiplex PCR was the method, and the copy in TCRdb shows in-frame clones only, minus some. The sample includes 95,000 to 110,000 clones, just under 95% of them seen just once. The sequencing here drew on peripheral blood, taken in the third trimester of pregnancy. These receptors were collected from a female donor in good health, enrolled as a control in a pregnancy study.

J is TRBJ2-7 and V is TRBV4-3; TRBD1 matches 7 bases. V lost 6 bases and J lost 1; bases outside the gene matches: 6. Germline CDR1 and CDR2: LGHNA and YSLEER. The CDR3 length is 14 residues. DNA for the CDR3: TGCGCCAGCAGTTACCGACAGGGATCCTACGAGCAGTACTTC. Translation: CASSYRQGSYEQYF.

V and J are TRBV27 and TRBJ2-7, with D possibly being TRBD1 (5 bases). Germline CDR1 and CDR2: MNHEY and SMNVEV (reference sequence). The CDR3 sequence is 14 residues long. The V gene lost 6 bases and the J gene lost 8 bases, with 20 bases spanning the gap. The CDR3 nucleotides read TGTGCCAGCAGCAGGGAACTTTCTGGGTCACAGCAGTACTTC. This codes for CASSRELSGSQQYF.

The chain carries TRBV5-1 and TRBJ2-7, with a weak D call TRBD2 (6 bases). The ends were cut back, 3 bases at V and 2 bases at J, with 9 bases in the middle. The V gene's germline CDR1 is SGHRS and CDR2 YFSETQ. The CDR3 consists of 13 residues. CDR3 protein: CASSYGGAYEQYF. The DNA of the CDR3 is TGCGCCAGCAGCTATGGAGGGGCCTACGAGCAGTACTTC.

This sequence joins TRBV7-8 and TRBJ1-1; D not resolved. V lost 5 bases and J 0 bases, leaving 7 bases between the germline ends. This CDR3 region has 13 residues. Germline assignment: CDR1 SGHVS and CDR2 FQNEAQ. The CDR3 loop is CASSRDMNTEAFF. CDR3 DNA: TGTGCCAGCAGCCGAGACATGAACACTGAAGCTTTCTTT.

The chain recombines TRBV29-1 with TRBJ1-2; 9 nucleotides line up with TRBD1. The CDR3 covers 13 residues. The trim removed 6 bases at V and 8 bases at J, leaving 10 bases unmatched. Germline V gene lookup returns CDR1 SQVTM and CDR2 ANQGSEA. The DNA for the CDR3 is TGCAGCGTGACGGACAGGGGTAATCGCGGCTACACCTTC. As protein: CSVTDRGNRGYTF.

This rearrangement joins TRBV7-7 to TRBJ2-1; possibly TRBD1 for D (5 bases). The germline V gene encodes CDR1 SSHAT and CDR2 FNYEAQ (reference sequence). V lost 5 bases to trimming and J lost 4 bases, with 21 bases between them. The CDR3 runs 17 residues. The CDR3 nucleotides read TGTGCCAGCAGCCCGCGACAGTTAGGTGTAGGATACAATGAGCAGTTCTTC. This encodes CASSPRQLGVGYNEQFF. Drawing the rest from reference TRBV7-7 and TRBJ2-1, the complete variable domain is GAGVSQSPRYKVTKRGQDVTLRCDPISSHATLYWYQQALGQGPEFLTYFNYEAQPDKSGLPSDRFSAERPEGSISTLTIQRTEQRDSAMYRCASSPRQLGVGYNEQFFGPGTRLTVL.

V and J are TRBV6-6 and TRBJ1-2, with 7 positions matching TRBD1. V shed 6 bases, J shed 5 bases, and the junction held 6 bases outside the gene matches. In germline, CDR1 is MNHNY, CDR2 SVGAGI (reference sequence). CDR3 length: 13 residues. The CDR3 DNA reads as TGTGCCAGCAGGCCGACAGGGATTTATGGCTACACCTTC. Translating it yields CASRPTGIYGYTF.

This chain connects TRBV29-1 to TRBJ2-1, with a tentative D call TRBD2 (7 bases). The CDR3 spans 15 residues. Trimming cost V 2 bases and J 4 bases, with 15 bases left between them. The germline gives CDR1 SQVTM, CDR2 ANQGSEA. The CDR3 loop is CSVERGASLYNEQFF. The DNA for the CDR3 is TGCAGCGTTGAACGGGGGGCTTCTCTATACAATGAGCAGTTCTTC.

CDR3 sequence: CASSSNRQGIGELFF. CDR3 sequence (DNA): TGTGCCAGCAGTTCCAACCGACAGGGGATAGGGGAGCTGTTTTTT. The V and J genes are TRBV27 and TRBJ2-2; 8 bases match TRBD1. Trimming took 4 bases from V and 8 from J; bases not matched to a gene: 9. This CDR3 contains 15 residues. Germline lookup yields CDR1 MNHEY and CDR2 SMNVEV (reference sequence).